This is a list of T cell receptor beta chains from one sample in a study of cytomegalovirus exposure and HLA in healthy donors. Produced via immunoSEQ multiplex PCR; TCRdb's table is partial and in-frame only. The sample has roughly 50,000 clones; under 90% are singletons. The sample was PBMCs. The receptors derive from a woman aged 18-29 years in good health and CMV-seronegative. Each CDR3 is given with its conserved first and last residue. A D gene is named only where the DNA matches it firmly. Clone size is not always given. Where it is, it says once, few, many or a class for expanded clones.

V gene	CDR3 length	clone size	J gene	D gene	CDR3 protein	CDR3 DNA
TRBV15	15	.	TRBJ1-6	.	CATNLGGAGNSPLHF	TGTGCCACCAATCTGGGGGGGGCAGGTAATTCACCCCTCCACTTT
TRBV9	12	.	TRBJ1-5	TRBD1	CATGQGDQPQHF	TGTGCCACAGGACAGGGTGACCAGCCCCAGCATTTT
TRBV27	14	.	TRBJ1-2	.	CASSLGGPSYGYTF	TGTGCCAGCAGTTTAGGGGGCCCTAGCTATGGCTACACCTTC
TRBV5-1	13	.	TRBJ1-4	.	CASSLGRDEKLFF	TGCGCCAGCAGCTTGGGCAGGGATGAAAAACTGTTTTTT
TRBV18	17	.	TRBJ2-7	TRBD2	CASSPPGLAEESYEQYF	TGTGCCAGCTCACCACCGGGACTAGCGGAGGAGTCCTACGAGCAGTACTTC
TRBV11-2	13	few	TRBJ2-3	TRBD2	CASSSGGADTQYF	TGTGCCAGCAGCTCCGGGGGGGCAGATACGCAGTATTTT
TRBV4-1	14	few	TRBJ2-5	.	CASSQEGAGETQYF	TGCGCCAGCAGCCAGGAGGGAGCCGGTGAGACCCAGTACTTC
TRBV30	14	once	TRBJ1-6	.	CAWNRGSYNSPLHF	TGTGCCTGGAATAGAGGCTCCTATAATTCACCCCTCCACTTT
TRBV27	16	.	TRBJ2-3	TRBD2	CASSLFAGGPLDTQYF	TGTGCCAGCAGTTTATTTGCGGGAGGGCCCTTAGATACGCAGTATTTT
TRBV5-1	13	.	TRBJ2-7	.	CASADGALDEQYF	TGCGCCAGCGCAGATGGAGCTCTGGACGAGCAGTACTTC
TRBV19	12	.	TRBJ1-1	TRBD1	CASTLGTGAAFF	TGTGCCAGTACACTGGGGACAGGGGCCGCTTTCTTT